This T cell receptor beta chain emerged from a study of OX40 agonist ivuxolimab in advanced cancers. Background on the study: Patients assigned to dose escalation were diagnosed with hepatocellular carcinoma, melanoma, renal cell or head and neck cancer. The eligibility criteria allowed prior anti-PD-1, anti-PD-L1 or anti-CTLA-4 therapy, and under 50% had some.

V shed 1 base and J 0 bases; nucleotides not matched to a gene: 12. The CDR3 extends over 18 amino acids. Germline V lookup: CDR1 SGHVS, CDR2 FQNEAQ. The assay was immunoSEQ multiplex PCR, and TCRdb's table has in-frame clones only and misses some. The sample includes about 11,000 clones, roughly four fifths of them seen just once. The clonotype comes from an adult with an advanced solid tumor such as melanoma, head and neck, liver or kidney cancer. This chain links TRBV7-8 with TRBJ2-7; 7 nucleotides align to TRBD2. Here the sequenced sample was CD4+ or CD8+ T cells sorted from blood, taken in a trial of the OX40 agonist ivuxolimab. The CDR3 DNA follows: TGTGCCAGCAGCTTAGGCTTTGCTAGCGGAGTCGTCTCCTACGAGCAGTACTTC. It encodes CASSLGFASGVVSYEQYF.